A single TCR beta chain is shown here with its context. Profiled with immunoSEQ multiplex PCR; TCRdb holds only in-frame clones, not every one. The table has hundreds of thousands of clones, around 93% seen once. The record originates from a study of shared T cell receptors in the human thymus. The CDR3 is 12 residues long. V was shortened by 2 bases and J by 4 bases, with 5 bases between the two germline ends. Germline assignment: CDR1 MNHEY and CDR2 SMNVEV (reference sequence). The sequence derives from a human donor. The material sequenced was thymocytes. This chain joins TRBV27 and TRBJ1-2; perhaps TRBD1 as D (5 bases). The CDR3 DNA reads TGTGCCAGCAGTTTAAGGGGCTATGGCTACACCTTC. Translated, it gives CASSLRGYGYTF.